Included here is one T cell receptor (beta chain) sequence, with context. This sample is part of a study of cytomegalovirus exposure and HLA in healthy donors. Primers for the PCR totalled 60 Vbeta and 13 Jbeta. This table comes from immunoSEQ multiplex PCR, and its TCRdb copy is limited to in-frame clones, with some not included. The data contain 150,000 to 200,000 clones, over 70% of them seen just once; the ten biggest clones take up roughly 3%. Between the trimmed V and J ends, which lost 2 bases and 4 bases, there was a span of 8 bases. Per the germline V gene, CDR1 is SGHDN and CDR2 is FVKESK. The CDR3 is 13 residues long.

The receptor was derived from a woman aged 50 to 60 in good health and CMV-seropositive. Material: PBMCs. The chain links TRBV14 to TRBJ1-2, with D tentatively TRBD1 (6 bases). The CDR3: CASSQQDSYGYTF. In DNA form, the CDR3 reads TGTGCCAGCAGCCAACAGGACAGCTATGGCTACACCTTC. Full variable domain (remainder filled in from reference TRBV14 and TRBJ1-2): EAGVTQFPSHSVIEKGQTVTLRCDPISGHDNLYWYRRVMGKEIKFLLHFVKESKQDESGMPNNRFLAERTGGTYSTLKVQPAELEDSGVYFCASSQQDSYGYTFGSGTRLTVV.